This TCR beta chain was documented in a study of CD8+ T cells in alopecia areata (dated by TCRdb to the late 2010s). Some background on the complete study: High-throughput TCRbeta sequencing was used to examine T cell clonal expansion in alopecia areata in both the C3H/HeJ mouse model and human patients. Clonality in the scalp was compared among normal scalp (n=4), patchy alopecia areata scalp (n=8), and alopecia totalis/universalis scalp (n=8). Scalp tissue and sorted CD4+ and CD8+ peripheral blood T cells from patchy and totalis/universalis alopecia areata patients and from healthy controls were covered by human TCRbeta sequencing. TCRbeta CDR3 regions were amplified by immunoSEQ multiplex PCR with 35 Vbeta forward and 13 Jbeta reverse primers. RNA was obtained with the PAXgene miRNA kit for fixed scalp, the miRNeasy kit for PBMCs, and the RNeasy kit for mouse skin. Study-wide conclusions, independent of this receptor: Shared TCR sequences between patients were less evident than in mice, which may be partly attributable to HLA diversity in the patient population. Resident alphabeta T cells in normal human skin are also sequenced, complicating scalp TCR repertoire analysis, unlike mouse skin dominated by gammadelta T cells. Lesional scalp, especially in alopecia totalis/universalis, showed higher clonality and more expanded CD8+ clones than normal scalp, suggesting antigenic drive.

Receptor libraries were prepared by the immunoSEQ multiplex PCR assay. For TCR sequencing, RNA was extracted from every sample and reverse transcribed into cDNA to serve as template. First-strand cDNA was synthesized using SuperScript III with a 2:1 mix of oligo-dT and random hexamers. Amplification bias was assessed with a synthetic immune receptor repertoire, and residual bias was removed computationally. The study's processing was this. Raw reads were preprocessed to remove errors, and CDR3 was defined according to IMGT conventions as the region from the conserved cysteine to phenylalanine. Clonality was computed by normalizing Shannon entropy by log2 of the number of productive unique TCRs and subtracting the result from 1. Whether scalp clones were CD4 or CD8 was inferred by matching scalp TCRbeta sequences against CD4 and CD8 repertoires sorted from blood. Entries here come from immuneACCESS through TCRdb and include only in-frame sequences with V and J called. Some clones fail to appear in such tables; in the studies checked, an unresolved V gene covers under half of the shortfall, and the cause of the remainder is unknown. The V and J calls and clone size are taken from that table; D and trimming were inferred from the DNA. A total of 100,000 to 130,000 clones appear in this sample, roughly 59% of them only once. The ten largest clones add up to 20% to 25% of the sample.

With regard to this clone: It has no known antigen specificity. No quality values exist for individual bases; no much larger clone is one base distant.

From the germline V gene (reference sequence), CDR1 is MNHEY and CDR2 is SMNVEV. The CDR3 spans 12 residues, from the cysteine through the phenylalanine. Left in the record is the CDR3 DNA by itself, 36 bases read in frame from the first base. Deletion took 10 bases off V and 2 bases off J, with a span of 10 bases between the germline ends. PBMCs were separated by density centrifugation and stained for CD3, CD4 and CD8, after which CD4+ and CD8+ T cells were sorted on a FACSAria. Scalp biopsies and blood samples were obtained from unaffected controls. The sequenced material came from CD8+ T cells sorted from blood. The sequence links TRBV27 to TRBJ2-3; the D gene remains uncertain. The TCR originated in a human donor in good health. The CDR3 region reads CANHVATDTQYF. The base sequence is TGTGCCAACCATGTAGCCACAGATACGCAGTATTTT.